What follows are 9 T cell receptor beta chains derived from one specimen sequenced in a study of control samples from healthy donors and cancer patients. Generated by immunoSEQ multiplex PCR, the TCRdb table keeps only in-frame clones and is missing some. Among around 120,000 clones listed, just over 90% were seen once. The sequenced sample was PBMCs. Receptor source: a man aged 50 to 59 with head and neck cancer.

The V and J genes are TRBV5-4 and TRBJ2-7, with 10 nucleotides matching TRBD1. The CDR3 length is 14 residues. V lost 4 bases, J lost 6 bases, and 7 bases stayed unmatched. The germline V gene encodes CDR1 SGHNT and CDR2 YYREEE (reference sequence). CDR3: CASSLRDRGPEQYF. The CDR3, as DNA: TGTGCCAGCAGCCTTCGGGACAGGGGTCCCGAGCAGTACTTC.

V usage is TRBV10-3 and J usage is TRBJ2-7; 12 positions agree with TRBD2. In germline, CDR1 is ENHRY, CDR2 SYGVKD. CDR3 length equals 16 residues. The J segment lost 4 bases and the V segment lost 3 bases, leaving 7 bases of the junction unmatched. CDR3 nucleotide sequence: TGTGCCATCAGTGACTTACTAGCGGGGGGCCTATACGAGCAGTACTTC. It specifies CAISDLLAGGLYEQYF.

V gene TRBV7-9 combines with J gene TRBJ2-3; 10 bases line up with TRBD2. Germline V lookup: CDR1 SEHNR, CDR2 FQNEAQ (reference sequence). The CDR3 extends over 16 amino acids. The junction had 3 bases not matched to a gene; V was cut back by 3 bases and J by 0 bases. CDR3 loop: CASSFGLAASTDTQYF. The DNA for the CDR3 is TGTGCCAGCAGCTTTGGACTAGCGGCTAGCACAGATACGCAGTATTTT.

The chain is built from TRBV9 and TRBJ2-2; D may be TRBD2 (7 bases). Between the trimmed V and J ends, which lost 3 bases and 6 bases, there was a span of 15 bases. The CDR3 consists of 15 residues. Germline V lookup: CDR1 SGDLS, CDR2 YYNGEE. DNA of the CDR3: TGTGCCAGCAGCGCCAGAGGGGGGGCCGCCGGGGAGCTGTTTTTT. Protein: CASSARGGAAGELFF.

The chain couples TRBV7-2 to TRBJ2-1; 11 bases line up with TRBD2. The CDR3 has 16 amino acids. V shed 1 base, J shed 3 bases, and the junction held 2 bases outside the gene matches. Per germline, CDR1 SGHTA and CDR2 FQGNSA. DNA of the CDR3: TGTGCCAGCAGCTTAGAGCTAGCGGGGGGCTACAATGAGCAGTTCTTC. Protein product: CASSLELAGGYNEQFF.

This clone is a singleton in its sample. The chain uses TRBV7-2 and TRBJ1-3; no clear D gene. The CDR3 is 15 amino acids. The V gene's germline CDR1 is SGHTA and CDR2 FQGNSA. Between the trimmed V and J ends, which lost 3 bases and 3 bases, there was a span of 12 bases. CDR3 region: CASSFRREIGNTIYF. In nucleotides, the CDR3 is TGTGCCAGCAGCTTTCGGAGGGAAATTGGAAACACCATATATTTT.

The rearrangement joins TRBV30 to TRBJ2-6; 7 bases line up with TRBD1. The CDR3 totals 17 residues. The trim removed 5 bases at V and 2 bases at J, leaving 12 bases unmatched. Germline CDR1 GTSNPN, CDR2 SVGIG (reference sequence). Here the CDR3 DNA reads TGTGCCTGGGCGAGGGCCATTGGACAGGCTGGGGCCAACGTCCTGACTTTC. It codes for CAWARAIGQAGANVLTF.

This clone was seen once. This chain connects TRBV5-1 to TRBJ1-4; D is perhaps TRBD1 (5 bases). The CDR3 sequence is 16 residues long. Trimming left V 4 bases short and J 10 bases short, with 23 bases between. From germline, CDR1 is SGHRS and CDR2 YFSETQ. This CDR3 is CASSLGSGSQEGKLFF. DNA for the CDR3: TGCGCCAGCAGCCTCGGATCAGGGTCGCAAGAGGGAAAACTGTTTTTT.

The CDR3 bases are TGTGCCTGGAGTCCTCGTGTCGGAGGGGCTTTCTTT. This translates into CAWSPRVGGAFF. The chain joins TRBV30 to TRBJ1-1, with no clear D. V gave up 2 bases and J gave up 11 bases, with 15 bases separating them. There are 12 residues in the CDR3. Germline V gene sequence: CDR1 GTSNPN, CDR2 SVGIG (reference sequence).